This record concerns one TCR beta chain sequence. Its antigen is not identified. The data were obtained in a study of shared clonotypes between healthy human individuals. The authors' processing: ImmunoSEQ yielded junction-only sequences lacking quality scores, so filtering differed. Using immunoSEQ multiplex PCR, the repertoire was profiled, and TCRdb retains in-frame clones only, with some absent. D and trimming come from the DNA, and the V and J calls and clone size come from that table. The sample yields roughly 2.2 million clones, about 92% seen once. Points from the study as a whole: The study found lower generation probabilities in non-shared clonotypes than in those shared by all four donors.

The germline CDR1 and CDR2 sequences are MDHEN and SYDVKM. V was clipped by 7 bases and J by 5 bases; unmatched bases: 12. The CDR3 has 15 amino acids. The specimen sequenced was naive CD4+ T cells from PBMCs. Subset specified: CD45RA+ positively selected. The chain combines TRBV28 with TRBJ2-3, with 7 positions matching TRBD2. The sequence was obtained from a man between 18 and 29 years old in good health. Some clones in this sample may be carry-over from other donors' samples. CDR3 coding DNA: TGTGCCAGCACTCCGTTGTGGGAGGGCCTAGATACGCAGTATTTT. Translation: CASTPLWEGLDTQYF.